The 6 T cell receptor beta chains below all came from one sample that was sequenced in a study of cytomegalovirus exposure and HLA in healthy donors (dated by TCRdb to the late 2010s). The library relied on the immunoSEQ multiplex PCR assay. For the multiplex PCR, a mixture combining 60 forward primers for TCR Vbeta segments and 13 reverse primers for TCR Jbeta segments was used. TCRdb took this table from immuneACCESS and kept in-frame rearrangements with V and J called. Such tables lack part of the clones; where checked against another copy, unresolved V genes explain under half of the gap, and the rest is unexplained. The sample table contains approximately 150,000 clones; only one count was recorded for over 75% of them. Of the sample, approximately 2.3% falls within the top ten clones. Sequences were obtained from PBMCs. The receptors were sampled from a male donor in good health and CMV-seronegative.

The CDR3 DNA is TGTGCCAGTAATCTAGGACAGGGGACCTACGAGCAGTACTTC. Protein product: CASNLGQGTYEQYF. The chain is built from TRBV19 and TRBJ2-7; 9 positions match TRBD1. J gave up 2 bases and V 7 bases, and 6 bases lay outside the gene matches. Germline values: CDR1 LNHDA, CDR2 SQIVND (reference sequence). CDR3 size: 14 residues.

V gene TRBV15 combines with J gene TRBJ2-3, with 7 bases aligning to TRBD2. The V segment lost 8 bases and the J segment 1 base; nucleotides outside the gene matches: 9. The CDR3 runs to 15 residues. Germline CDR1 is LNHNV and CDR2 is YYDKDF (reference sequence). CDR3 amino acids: CATEGGGGGTDTQYF. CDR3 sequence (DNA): TGTGCCACCGAGGGTGGGGGGGGAGGCACAGATACGCAGTATTTT.

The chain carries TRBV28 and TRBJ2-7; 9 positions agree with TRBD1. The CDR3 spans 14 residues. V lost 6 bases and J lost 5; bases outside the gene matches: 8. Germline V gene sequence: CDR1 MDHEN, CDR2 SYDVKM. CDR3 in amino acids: CASRGQGQPNEQYF. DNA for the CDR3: TGTGCCAGCAGAGGACAGGGGCAACCCAACGAGCAGTACTTC.

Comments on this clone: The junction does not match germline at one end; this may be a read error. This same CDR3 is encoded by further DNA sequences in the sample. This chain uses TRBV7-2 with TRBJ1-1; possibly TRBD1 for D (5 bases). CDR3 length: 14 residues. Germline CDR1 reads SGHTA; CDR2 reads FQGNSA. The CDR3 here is CASSLPGINTEAFF. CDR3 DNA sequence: TGTGCCAGCAGCTTACCAGGGATCAACACTGAAGCCTTCTTT. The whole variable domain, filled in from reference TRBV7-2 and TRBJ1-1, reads GAGVSQSPSNKVTEKGKDVELRCDPISGHTALYWYRQSLGQGLEFLIYFQGNSAPDKSGLPSDRFSAERTGGSVSTLTIQRTQQEDSAVYLCASSLPGINTEAFFGQGTRLTVV.

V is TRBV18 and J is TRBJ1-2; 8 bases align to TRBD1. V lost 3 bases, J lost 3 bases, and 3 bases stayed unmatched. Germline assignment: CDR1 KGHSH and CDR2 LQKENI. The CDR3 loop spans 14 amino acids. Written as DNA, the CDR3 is TGTGCCAGCTCACCCGGACAGGGACACTATGGCTACACCTTC. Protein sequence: CASSPGQGHYGYTF.

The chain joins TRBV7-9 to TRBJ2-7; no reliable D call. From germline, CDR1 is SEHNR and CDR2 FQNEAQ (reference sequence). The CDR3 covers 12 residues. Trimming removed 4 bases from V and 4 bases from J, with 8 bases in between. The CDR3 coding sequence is TGTGCCAGCAGCTATGACAAATACGAGCAGTACTTC. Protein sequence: CASSYDKYEQYF.